These 3 T cell receptor beta chains originate from one sample sequenced in a study of beta chain features in type 1 diabetes. Investigators reverse transcribed all isolated RNA, so they sequenced expressed TCRB transcripts. Here immunoSEQ multiplex PCR was the method, and the copy in TCRdb shows in-frame clones only, minus some. The table has about 330,000 clones, about 11% seen once. Sequenced sample: naive CD4+ T cells from blood. The receptor set was obtained from a woman aged 25-40 years in good health.

The chain couples TRBV9 to TRBJ2-1; possible D gene TRBD1, 6 bases. CDR3 length equals 15 residues. V gave up 2 bases and J gave up 4 bases, with 13 bases separating them. The germline V gene encodes CDR1 SGDLS and CDR2 YYNGEE. In DNA form, the CDR3 reads TGTGCCAGCAGCGTTGAGGGGGTCCAATACAATGAGCAGTTCTTC. Protein: CASSVEGVQYNEQFF.

In its sample, this clone was seen a few times. The V and J genes are TRBV9 and TRBJ2-6; D is unclear. V dropped 5 bases and J dropped 4 bases, with 7 bases sitting between them. From germline, CDR1 is SGDLS and CDR2 YYNGEE. There are 13 residues in the CDR3. This CDR3 is CASRTSGANVLTF. The DNA for the CDR3 is TGTGCCAGCAGGACATCCGGGGCCAACGTCCTGACTTTC. The variable domain in full, completed from reference TRBV9 and TRBJ2-6, reads DSGVTQTPKHLITATGQRVTLRCSPRSGDLSVYWYQQSLDQGLQFLIQYYNGEERAKGNILERFSAQQFPDLHSELNLSSLELGDSALYFCASRTSGANVLTFGAGSRLTVL.

This chain links TRBV28 with TRBJ2-3; perhaps TRBD1 as D (5 bases). CDR3 length: 16 amino acids. Per the germline V gene, CDR1 is MDHEN and CDR2 is SYDVKM. Between the trimmed V and J ends, which lost 3 bases and 2 bases, there was a span of 15 bases. The CDR3 DNA reads TGTGCCAGCAGTTTGGGCATGAGCAGGGACACAGATACGCAGTATTTT. This translates into CASSLGMSRDTDTQYF.